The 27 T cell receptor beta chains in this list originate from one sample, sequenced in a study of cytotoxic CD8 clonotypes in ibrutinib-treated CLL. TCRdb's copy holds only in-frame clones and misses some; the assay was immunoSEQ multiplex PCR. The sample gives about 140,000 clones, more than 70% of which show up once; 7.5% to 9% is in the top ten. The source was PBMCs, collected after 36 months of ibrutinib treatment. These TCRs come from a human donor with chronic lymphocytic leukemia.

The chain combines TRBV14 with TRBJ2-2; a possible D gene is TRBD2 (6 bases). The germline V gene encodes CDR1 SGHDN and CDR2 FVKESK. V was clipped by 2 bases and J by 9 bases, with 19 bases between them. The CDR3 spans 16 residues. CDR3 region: CASSQLPSEKGWELFF. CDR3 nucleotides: TGTGCCAGCAGCCAACTTCCTAGCGAGAAAGGGTGGGAGCTGTTTTTT.

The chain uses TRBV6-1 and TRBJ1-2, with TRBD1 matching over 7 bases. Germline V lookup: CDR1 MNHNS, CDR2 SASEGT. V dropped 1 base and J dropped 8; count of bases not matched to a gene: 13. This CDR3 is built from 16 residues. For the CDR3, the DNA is TGTGCCAGCAGTGAAGGACCGTATTACTCCAGGGGGGGCTACACCTTC. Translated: CASSEGPYYSRGGYTF.

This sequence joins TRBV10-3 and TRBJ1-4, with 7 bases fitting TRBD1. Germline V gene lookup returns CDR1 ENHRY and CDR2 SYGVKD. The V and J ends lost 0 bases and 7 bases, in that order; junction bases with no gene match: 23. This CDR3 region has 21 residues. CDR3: CAISESKFFQGVSSDREKLFF. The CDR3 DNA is TGTGCCATCAGTGAGTCGAAATTCTTCCAGGGGGTGAGTTCGGATCGTGAAAAACTGTTTTTT.

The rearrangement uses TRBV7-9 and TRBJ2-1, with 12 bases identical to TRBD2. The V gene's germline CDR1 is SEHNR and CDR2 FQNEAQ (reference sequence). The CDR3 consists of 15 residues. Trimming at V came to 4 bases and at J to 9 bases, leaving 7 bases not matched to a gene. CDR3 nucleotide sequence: TGTGCCAGCAGCTACCGACTAGCGGGAGTACTTGAGCAGTTCTTC. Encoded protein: CASSYRLAGVLEQFF.

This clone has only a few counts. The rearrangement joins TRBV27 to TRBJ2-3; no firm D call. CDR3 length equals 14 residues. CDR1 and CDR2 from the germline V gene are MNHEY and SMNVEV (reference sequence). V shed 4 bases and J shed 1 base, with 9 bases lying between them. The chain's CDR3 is CASSSRRRTDTQYF. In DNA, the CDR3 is TGTGCCAGCAGTTCTAGGCGCCGCACAGATACGCAGTATTTT.

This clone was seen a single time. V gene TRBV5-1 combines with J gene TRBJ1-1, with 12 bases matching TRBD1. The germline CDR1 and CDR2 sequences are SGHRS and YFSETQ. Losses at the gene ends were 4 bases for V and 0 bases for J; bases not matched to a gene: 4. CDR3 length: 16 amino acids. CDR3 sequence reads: CASSTGTGGMNTEAFF. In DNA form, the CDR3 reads TGCGCCAGCAGCACCGGGACAGGGGGCATGAACACTGAAGCTTTCTTT.

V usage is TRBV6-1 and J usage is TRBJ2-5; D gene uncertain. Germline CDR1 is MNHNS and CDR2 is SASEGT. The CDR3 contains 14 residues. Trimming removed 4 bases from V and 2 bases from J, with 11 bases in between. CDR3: CASSVSLGQETQYF. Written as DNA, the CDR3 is TGTGCCAGCAGTGTAAGTCTGGGTCAAGAGACCCAGTACTTC.

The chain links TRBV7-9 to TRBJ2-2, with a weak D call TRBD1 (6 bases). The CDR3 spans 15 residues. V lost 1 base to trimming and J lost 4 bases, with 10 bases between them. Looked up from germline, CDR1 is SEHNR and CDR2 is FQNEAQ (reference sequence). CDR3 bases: TGTGCCAGCAGCTTAGTCAGGGGAGCCACCGGGGAGCTGTTTTTT. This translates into CASSLVRGATGELFF. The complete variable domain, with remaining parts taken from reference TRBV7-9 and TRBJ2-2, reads DTGVSQNPRHKITKRGQNVTFRCDPISEHNRLYWYRQTLGQGPEFLTYFQNEAQLEKSRLLSDRFSAERPKGSFSTLEIQRTEQGDSAMYLCASSLVRGATGELFFGEGSRLTVL.

CDR3 nucleotides: TGTGCCAGCAGTTTGGACACCTACACTGAAGCTTTCTTT. It is translated as CASSLDTYTEAFF. The gene calls are TRBV27 and TRBJ1-1; possibly TRBD1 for D (5 bases). V lost 3 bases and J lost 3, with 8 bases in between. Germline loops: CDR1 MNHEY, CDR2 SMNVEV (reference sequence). The CDR3 contains 13 residues.

The CDR3: CASYYSGGNNEQFF. In nucleotides, the CDR3 is TGTGCCAGCTACTATAGCGGGGGGAACAATGAGCAGTTCTTC. The V call is TRBV2, the J call TRBJ2-1; 10 bases fit TRBD2. Germline CDR1 is SNHLY and CDR2 is FYNNEI. There are 14 residues in the CDR3. V dropped 8 bases and J dropped 5; count of bases not matched to a gene: 6.

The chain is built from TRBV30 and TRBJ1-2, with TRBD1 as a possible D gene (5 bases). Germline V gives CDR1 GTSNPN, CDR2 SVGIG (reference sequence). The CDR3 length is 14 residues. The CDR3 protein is CAEAMLEGDRGYTF. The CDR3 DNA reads TGTGCGGAGGCCATGCTGGAAGGGGATCGTGGCTACACCTTC.

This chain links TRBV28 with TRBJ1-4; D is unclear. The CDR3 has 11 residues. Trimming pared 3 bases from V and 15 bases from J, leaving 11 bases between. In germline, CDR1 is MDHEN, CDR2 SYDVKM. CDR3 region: CASSFQGYVFF. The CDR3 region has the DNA TGTGCCAGCAGTTTCCAAGGGTACGTGTTTTTT. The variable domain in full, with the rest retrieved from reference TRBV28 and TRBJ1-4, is DVKVTQSSRYLVKRTGEKVFLECVQDMDHENMFWYRQDPGLGLRLIYFSYDVKMKEKGDIPEGYSVSREKKERFSLILESASTNQTSMYLCASSFQGYVFFGSGTQLSVL.

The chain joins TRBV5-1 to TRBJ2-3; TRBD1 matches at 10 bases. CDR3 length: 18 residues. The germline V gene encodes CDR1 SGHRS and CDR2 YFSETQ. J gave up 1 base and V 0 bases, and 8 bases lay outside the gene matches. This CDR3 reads CASSLALFGTGGTDTQYF. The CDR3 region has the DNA TGCGCCAGCAGCTTGGCCCTATTCGGGACAGGGGGCACAGATACGCAGTATTTT.

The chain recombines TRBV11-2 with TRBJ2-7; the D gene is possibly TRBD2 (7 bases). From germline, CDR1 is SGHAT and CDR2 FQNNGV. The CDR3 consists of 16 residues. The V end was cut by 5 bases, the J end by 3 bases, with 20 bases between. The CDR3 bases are TGTGCCAGCAGCCCACTCTCCGCGGGGGCGTTCTACGAGCAGTACTTC. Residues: CASSPLSAGAFYEQYF.

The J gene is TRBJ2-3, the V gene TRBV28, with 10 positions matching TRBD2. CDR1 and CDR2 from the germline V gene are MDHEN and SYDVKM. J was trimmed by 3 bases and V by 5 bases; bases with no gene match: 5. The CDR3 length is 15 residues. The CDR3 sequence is CASSGTSGVTDTQYF. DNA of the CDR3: TGTGCCAGCAGTGGCACTAGCGGGGTAACAGATACGCAGTATTTT.

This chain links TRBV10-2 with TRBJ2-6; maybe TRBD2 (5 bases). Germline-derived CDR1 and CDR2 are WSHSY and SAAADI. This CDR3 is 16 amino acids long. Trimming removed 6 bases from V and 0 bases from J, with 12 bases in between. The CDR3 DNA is TGCGCCAGCAGACCCGGGGAAGGCTCTGGGGCCAACGTCCTGACTTTC. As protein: CASRPGEGSGANVLTF.

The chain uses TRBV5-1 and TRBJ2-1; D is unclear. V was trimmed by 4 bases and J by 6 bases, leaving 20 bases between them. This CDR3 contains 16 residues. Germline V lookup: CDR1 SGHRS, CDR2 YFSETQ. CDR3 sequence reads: CASSPIPDRFVNEQFF. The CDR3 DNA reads TGCGCCAGCAGCCCGATCCCGGACCGGTTCGTCAATGAGCAGTTCTTC.

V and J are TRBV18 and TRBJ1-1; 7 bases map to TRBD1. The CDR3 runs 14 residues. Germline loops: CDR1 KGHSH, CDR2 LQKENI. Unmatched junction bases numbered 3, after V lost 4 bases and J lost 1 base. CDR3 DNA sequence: TGTGCCAGCTCACGACAGGGTGGGAACACTGAAGCTTTCTTT. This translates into CASSRQGGNTEAFF.

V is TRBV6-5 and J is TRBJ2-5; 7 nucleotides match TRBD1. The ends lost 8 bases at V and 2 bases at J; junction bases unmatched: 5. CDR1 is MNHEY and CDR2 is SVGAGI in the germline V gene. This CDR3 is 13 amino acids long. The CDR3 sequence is CASFGTAQETQYF. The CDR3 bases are TGTGCCAGCTTCGGGACAGCGCAAGAGACCCAGTACTTC.

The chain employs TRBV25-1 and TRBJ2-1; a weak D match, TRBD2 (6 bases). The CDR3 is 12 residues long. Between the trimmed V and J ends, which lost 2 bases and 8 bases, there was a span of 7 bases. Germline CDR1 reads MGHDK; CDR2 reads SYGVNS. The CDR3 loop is CASSERGYEQFF. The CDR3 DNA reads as TGTGCCAGCAGTGAACGGGGGTATGAGCAGTTCTTC.

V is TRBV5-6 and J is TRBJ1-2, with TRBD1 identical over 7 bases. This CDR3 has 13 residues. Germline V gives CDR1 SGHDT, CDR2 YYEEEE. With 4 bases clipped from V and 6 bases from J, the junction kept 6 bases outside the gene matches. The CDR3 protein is CASSVRQGDGYTF. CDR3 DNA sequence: TGTGCCAGCAGCGTGCGACAGGGCGATGGCTACACCTTC.

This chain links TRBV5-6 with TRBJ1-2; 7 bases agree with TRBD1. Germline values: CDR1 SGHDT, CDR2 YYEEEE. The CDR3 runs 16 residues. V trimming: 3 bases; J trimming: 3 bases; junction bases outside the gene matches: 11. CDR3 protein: CASSWTIQGMDYGYTF. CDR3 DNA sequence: TGTGCCAGCAGCTGGACCATACAGGGGATGGACTATGGCTACACCTTC.

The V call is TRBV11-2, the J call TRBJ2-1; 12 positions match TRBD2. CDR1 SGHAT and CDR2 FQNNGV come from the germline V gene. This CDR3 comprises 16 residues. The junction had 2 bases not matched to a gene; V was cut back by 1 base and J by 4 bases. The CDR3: CASSLGLAGVYNEQFF. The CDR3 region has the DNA TGTGCCAGCAGCTTAGGACTAGCGGGAGTATACAATGAGCAGTTCTTC.

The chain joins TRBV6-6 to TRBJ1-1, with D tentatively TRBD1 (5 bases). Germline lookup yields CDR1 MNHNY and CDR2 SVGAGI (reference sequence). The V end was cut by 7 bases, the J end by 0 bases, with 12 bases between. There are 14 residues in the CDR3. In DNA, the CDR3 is TGTGCCAGCACTACAGGAGTAGTGAACACTGAAGCTTTCTTT. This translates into CASTTGVVNTEAFF.

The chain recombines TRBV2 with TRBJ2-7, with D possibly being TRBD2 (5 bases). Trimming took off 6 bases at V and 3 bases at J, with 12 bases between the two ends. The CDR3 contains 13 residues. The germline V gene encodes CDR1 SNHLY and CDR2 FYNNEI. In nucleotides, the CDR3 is TGTGCCAGCAGCATCTTGGGAGTCTACGAGCAGTACTTC. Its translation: CASSILGVYEQYF. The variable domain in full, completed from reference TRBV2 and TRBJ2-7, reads EPEVTQTPSHQVTQMGQEVILRCVPISNHLYFYWYRQILGQKVEFLVSFYNNEISEKSEIFDDQFSVERPDGSNFTLKIRSTKLEDSAMYFCASSILGVYEQYFGPGTRLTVT.

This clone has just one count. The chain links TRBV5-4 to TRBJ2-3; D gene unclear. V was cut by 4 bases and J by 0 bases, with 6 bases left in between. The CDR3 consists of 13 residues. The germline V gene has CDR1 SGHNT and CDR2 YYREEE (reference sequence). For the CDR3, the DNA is TGTGCCAGCAGCGGGTCTAGCACAGATACGCAGTATTTT. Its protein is CASSGSSTDTQYF.

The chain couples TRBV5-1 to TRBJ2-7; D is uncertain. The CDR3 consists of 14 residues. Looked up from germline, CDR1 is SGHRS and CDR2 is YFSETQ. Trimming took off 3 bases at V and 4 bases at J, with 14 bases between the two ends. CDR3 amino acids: CASSSKGTGYEQYF. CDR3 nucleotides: TGCGCCAGCAGCTCCAAAGGTACCGGGTACGAGCAGTACTTC.